The subject of this entry is one T cell receptor beta chain. Its antigen remains unknown. The data stem from a study of T-cell memory formation after mild COVID-19. Turning to the study itself: Clusters of TCRs were largely donor specific.

V was pared by 0 bases and J by 9 bases, with 9 bases between. The CDR3 covers 12 residues. The germline V gene encodes CDR1 SEHNR and CDR2 FQNEAQ (reference sequence). MiXCR was run by TCRdb on the 5' RACE reads, yielding one entry per CDR3 protein. The sample has roughly 560,000 distinct CDR3 sequences, just over 20% seen once; the top ten hold under 15%. Study results and caveats: The study found contracting CD4+ clones mainly in CM and EM and contracting CD8+ clones in EMRA. Clones that got smaller from day 15 to 85 had even CD4/CD8, while clones growing later tipped toward CD4+.

Sequencing was carried out using PBMCs or a T cell subset sorted from them (not recorded which). This chain links TRBV7-9 with TRBJ2-7, with D possibly being TRBD2 (6 bases). This sequence was found in an adult woman who had mild COVID-19 (a few samples of this study predate the infection). Cell type and time point are not known. The CDR3 protein is CASSLAGGVQYF. The CDR3, as DNA: TGTGCCAGCAGCTTAGCCGGAGGGGTGCAGTACTTC.